The sequence of this T cell receptor (beta chain) was determined in a study of cytomegalovirus exposure and HLA in healthy donors. Points from the study as a whole: Sequence variants that were highly shared formed a cluster that was likely a sequencing artifact.

Germline CDR1 reads MGHDK; CDR2 reads SYGVNS. The CDR3 consists of 13 residues. The V end lost 5 bases, the J end lost 3 bases, and 11 bases lay between the germline ends. PCR used 60 Vbeta primers and 13 Jbeta primers. The data were produced by immunoSEQ multiplex PCR, yet TCRdb's version contains in-frame clones alone and is incomplete. This table has over 100,000 clones, under 70% appearing once. Comments on this clone: Antigen unknown.

The clonotype originates from a man in his thirties or forties in good health and CMV-seropositive. The chain is built from TRBV25-1 and TRBJ2-7, with a possible D match to TRBD2 (5 bases). Specimen: PBMCs. The CDR3 bases are TGTGCCAGCAGTCATCCGGGAATCTACGAGCAGTACGTC. Encoded protein: CASSHPGIYEQYV.